Detailed here is one T cell receptor beta chain. The authors' processing: Nucleated cell counts were estimated from reference gene primer amplification. Profiling relied on immunoSEQ multiplex PCR, and the TCRdb table lists in-frame clones only, not all of them. V and J calls and clone size are given by that table; D and trimming were obtained from the DNA. The repertoire has 150,000 or so clones, 65% to 85% of them found once; the top ten carry 11%. These data come from a study of blood T cell repertoires in COVID-19. On the study more broadly: Italy, Spain and the United States were the sources of the convalescent and acute COVID-19 samples. From T cells, B-cell-depleted T cells, or PBMCs came the material, which was cDNA or gDNA.

This CDR3 comprises 15 residues. Germline lookup yields CDR1 MDHEN and CDR2 SYDVKM. Trimming removed 6 bases at V and 0 bases at J, with 9 bases between. The receptor was derived from a man between 60 and 70 years old with active or convalescent COVID-19. Material for sequencing was peripheral blood. V usage is TRBV28 and J usage is TRBJ2-6; no clear D gene. DNA for the CDR3: TGTGCCAGCAGGACTCCCGGCTCTGGGGCCAACGTCCTGACTTTC. It is translated as CASRTPGSGANVLTF.